Listed below are T cell receptor beta chains from one sample, sequenced in a study of cytomegalovirus exposure and HLA in healthy donors. Some clones are missing from TCRdb's copy, which holds only in-frame ones; the method was immunoSEQ multiplex PCR. Seen here are 200,000 or so clones, about 83% observed once, and the top ten hold roughly 6%. Source material: PBMCs. The source is a woman aged 25 to 45 in good health and CMV-seropositive. CDR3s include the opening cysteine and the closing phenylalanine or tryptophan. The D gene is left open where the match is weak. Expanded clones get a size class; other rows say once, few or many, or leave the size out.

D	size	V	J	DNA	CDR3
TRBD1	-	TRBV7-9	TRBJ2-3	TGTGCCAGCAGCTCCACGACAGGGGGTTTTTTAGATACGCAGTATTTT	CASSSTTGGFLDTQYF
-	-	TRBV6-1	TRBJ1-1	TGTGCCAGCAGTGAACAGACTTTGGTGGGCACTGAAGCTTTCTTT	CASSEQTLVGTEAFF
-	-	TRBV25-1	TRBJ1-1	TGTGCCAGCAGAGAAACAGGGATGAACACTGAAGCTTTCTTT	CASRETGMNTEAFF
-	few	TRBV6-6	TRBJ1-6	TGTGCCAGCAGTTACGCGCAGGGCTCTGATTCACCCCTCCACTTT	CASSYAQGSDSPLHF
TRBD2	-	TRBV10-3	TRBJ2-3	TGTGCCATCAGGGGACTAGCGGCCAACACAGATACGCAGTATTTT	CAIRGLAANTDTQYF
TRBD1	-	TRBV5-6	TRBJ2-7	TGTGCCAGCAGACGGACAGGGGGTTACGAGCAGTACTTC	CASRRTGGYEQYF
-	-	TRBV5-6	TRBJ2-1	TGTGCCAGCAGCCATGACAGGTTCCCCTACAATGAGCAGTTCTTC	CASSHDRFPYNEQFF
TRBD2	once	TRBV5-8	TRBJ2-1	TGTGCCAGCCAAAACGGGGGGAGCTCCTACAATGAGCAGTTCTTC	CASQNGGSSYNEQFF
-	few	TRBV19	TRBJ1-5	TGTGCCAGTAGTCCCTATAGCAATCAGCCCCAGCATTTT	CASSPYSNQPQHF
TRBD1	-	TRBV25-1	TRBJ1-1	TGTGCCAGCAGTGAATCAAGACAGGGAAATCGGGACACTGAAGCTTTCTTT	CASSESRQGNRDTEAFF
-	-	TRBV7-9	TRBJ1-3	TGTGCCAGCAGCTTTTCCTCAGGTTCTGGAAACACCATATATTTT	CASSFSSGSGNTIYF
-	-	TRBV10-3	TRBJ1-1	TGTGCCATCGCACCGGGGAGGACCCTCACTGAAGCTTTCTTT	CAIAPGRTLTEAFF
TRBD1	-	TRBV10-1	TRBJ1-1	TGCGCCAGCAGTGATGGAGGCCAGGGGGACACTGAAGCTTTCTTT	CASSDGGQGDTEAFF
TRBD2	-	TRBV15	TRBJ2-1	TGTGCCACCAGCGGACGTACTAGCGATGGCTACAATGAGCAGTTCTTC	CATSGRTSDGYNEQFF
TRBD1	few	TRBV12-5	TRBJ1-2	TGTGCTAGTGGTTTGGACCCCCGGACAGGATTTGGCTACACCTTC	CASGLDPRTGFGYTF
-	few	TRBV5-1	TRBJ1-2	TGCGCCAGCACCTTTTCACCAGCTAACTATGGCTACACCTTC	CASTFSPANYGYTF
-	-	TRBV28	TRBJ1-2	TGTGCCAGCACTGAGGACAGAGTCTATGGCTACACCTTC	CASTEDRVYGYTF
TRBD2	few	TRBV7-2	TRBJ2-7	TGTGCCAGCAGCTTAGCACTAGCGGGGGGGAAAGACTACGAGCAGTACTTC	CASSLALAGGKDYEQYF
TRBD1	-	TRBV5-6	TRBJ2-7	TGTGCCAGCAGCTTGGCCGGGACAGGGGATTTCTACGAGCAGTACTTC	CASSLAGTGDFYEQYF
TRBD1	once	TRBV6-1	TRBJ1-1	TGTGCCAGCAGTGACGAAGCCGGCAGGGGGCCGTCAACTGAAGCTTTCTTT	CASSDEAGRGPSTEAFF
TRBD1	-	TRBV11-2	TRBJ2-7	TGTGCCAGCAGCTTGGACAGGGACGAGCAGTACTTC	CASSLDRDEQYF
TRBD2	-	TRBV27	TRBJ2-7	TGTGCCAGCAGTTTCTCCGGAGCGGGGGGATCGTCGTACTTC	CASSFSGAGGSSYF
-	-	TRBV5-1	TRBJ1-1	TGCGCCAGCAGCTCCCATCGGGGAACTGAAGCTTTCTTT	CASSSHRGTEAFF
-	-	TRBV7-8	TRBJ1-2	TGTGCCAGCAGCTTAGCCGGACGGGTGGGGAGACGTGGCTACACCTTC	CASSLAGRVGRRGYTF
-	-	TRBV9	TRBJ1-1	TGTGCCAGCAGCGTAGTACCCAGGGGTCTCGCTGAAGCTTTCTTT	CASSVVPRGLAEAFF
TRBD1	few	TRBV5-1	TRBJ1-2	TGCGCCAGCAGCTTGGCGGGGACAGGGGATGGCTACACCTTC	CASSLAGTGDGYTF
TRBD2	-	TRBV18	TRBJ2-1	TGTGCCAGCTCACCAACTAGCGGAATATACAATGAGCAGTTCTTC	CASSPTSGIYNEQFF